This TCR beta chain was sequenced in a study of blood T cell repertoires in COVID-19. In the study overall: Sites across the United States, Italy and Spain contributed samples from acute and convalescent COVID-19. PBMCs, B-cell-depleted T cells, or T cells were the source of the cDNA or gDNA that made up the material.

In the authors' workflow: It was from reference gene primer amplification that nucleated cell counts were estimated. Data came from immunoSEQ multiplex PCR; TCRdb stores just in-frame clones and leaves some out. That table supplies the V and J calls and clone size; D and trimming were determined from the DNA. The sample contains 150,000 or so clones, approximately 92% of which appear only once. As regards this clone: A junction boundary mismatches the germline segment, possibly from a read error.

In Seattle, patients joined the study during active infection and were tracked longitudinally. The CDR3 length is 17 residues. Germline loops: CDR1 SEHNR, CDR2 FQNEAQ (reference sequence). V usage is TRBV7-9 and J usage is TRBJ1-4; D may be TRBD1 (6 bases). The clonotype originates from a man aged 18-30 years with COVID-19, enrolled during active disease. Sequenced sample: peripheral blood. The CDR3 DNA reads as TGTGCCAGCAGCTTTCAGGGGCTACGAGCAACTAATGAAAAACTGCTTTTT. Its protein is CASSFQGLRATNEKLLF.